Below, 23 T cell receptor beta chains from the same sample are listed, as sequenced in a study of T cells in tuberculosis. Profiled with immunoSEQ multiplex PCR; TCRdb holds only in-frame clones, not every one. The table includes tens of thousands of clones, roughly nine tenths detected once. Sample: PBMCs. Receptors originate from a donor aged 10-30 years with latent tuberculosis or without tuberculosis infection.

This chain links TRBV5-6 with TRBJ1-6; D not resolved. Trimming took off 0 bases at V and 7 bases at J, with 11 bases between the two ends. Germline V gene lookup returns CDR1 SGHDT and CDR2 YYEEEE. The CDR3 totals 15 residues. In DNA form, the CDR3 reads TGTGCCAGCAGCTTGGATGGAGGGTTCAATTCACCCCTCCACTTT. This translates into CASSLDGGFNSPLHF.

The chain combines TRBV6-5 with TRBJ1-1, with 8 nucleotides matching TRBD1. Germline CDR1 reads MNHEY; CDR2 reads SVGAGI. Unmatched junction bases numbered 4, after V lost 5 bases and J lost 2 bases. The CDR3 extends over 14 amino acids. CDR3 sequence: CASSGRGPNTEAFF. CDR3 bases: TGTGCCAGCAGTGGCAGGGGGCCTAACACTGAAGCTTTCTTT.

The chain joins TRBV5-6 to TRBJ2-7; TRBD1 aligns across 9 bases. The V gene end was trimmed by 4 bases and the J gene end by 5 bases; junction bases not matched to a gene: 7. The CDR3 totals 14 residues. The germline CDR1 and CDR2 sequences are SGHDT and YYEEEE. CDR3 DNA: TGTGCCAGCAGCACCGGGACAGGGTTCCACGAGCAGTACTTC. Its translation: CASSTGTGFHEQYF.

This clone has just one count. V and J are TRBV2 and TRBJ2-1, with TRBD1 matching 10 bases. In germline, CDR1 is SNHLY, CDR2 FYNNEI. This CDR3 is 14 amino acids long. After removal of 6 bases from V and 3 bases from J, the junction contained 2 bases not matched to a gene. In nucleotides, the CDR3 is TGTGCCAGCAGGAGGACAGGGGGCTACAATGAGCAGTTCTTC. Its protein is CASRRTGGYNEQFF.

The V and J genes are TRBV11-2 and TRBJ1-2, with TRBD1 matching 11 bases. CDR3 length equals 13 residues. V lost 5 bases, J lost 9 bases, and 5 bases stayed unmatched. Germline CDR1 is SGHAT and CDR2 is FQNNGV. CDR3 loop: CASSPGQGGRYTF. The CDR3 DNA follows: TGTGCCAGCAGCCCGGGACAGGGGGGTCGCTACACCTTC.

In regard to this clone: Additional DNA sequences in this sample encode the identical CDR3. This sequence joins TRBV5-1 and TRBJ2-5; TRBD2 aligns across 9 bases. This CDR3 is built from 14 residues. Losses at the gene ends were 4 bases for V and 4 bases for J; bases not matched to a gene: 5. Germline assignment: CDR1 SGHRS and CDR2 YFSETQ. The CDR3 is CASSLGLARETQYF. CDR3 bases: TGCGCCAGCAGCCTCGGACTAGCGCGAGAGACCCAGTACTTC.

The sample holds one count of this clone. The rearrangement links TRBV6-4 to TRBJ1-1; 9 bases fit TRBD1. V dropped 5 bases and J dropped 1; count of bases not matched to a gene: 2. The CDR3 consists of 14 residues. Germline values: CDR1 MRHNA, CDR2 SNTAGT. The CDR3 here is CASSKDRGNTEAFF. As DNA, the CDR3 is TGTGCCAGCAGTAAGGACAGGGGGAACACTGAAGCTTTCTTT.

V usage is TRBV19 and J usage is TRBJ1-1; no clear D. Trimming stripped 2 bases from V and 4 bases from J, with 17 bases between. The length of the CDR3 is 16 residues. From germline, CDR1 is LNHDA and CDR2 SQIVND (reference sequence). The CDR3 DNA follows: TGTGCCAGTAGTATACCCCCCGGAGTAGGGAGCACTGAAGCTTTCTTT. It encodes CASSIPPGVGSTEAFF.

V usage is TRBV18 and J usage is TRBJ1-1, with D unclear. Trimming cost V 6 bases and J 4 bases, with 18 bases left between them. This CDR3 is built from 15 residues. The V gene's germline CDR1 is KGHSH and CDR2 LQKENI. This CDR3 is CASSPRPVTPTEAFF. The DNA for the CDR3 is TGTGCCAGCTCCCCTAGACCAGTTACCCCCACTGAAGCTTTCTTT.

The CDR3 nucleotides read TGTGCCAGCAGCTCCCCCTCGGACAGGGCGAGCTATGGCTACACCTTC. It encodes CASSSPSDRASYGYTF. The J gene is TRBJ1-2, the V gene TRBV7-7, with 8 bases lining up with TRBD1. Germline V lookup: CDR1 SSHAT, CDR2 FNYEAQ (reference sequence). This CDR3 is built from 16 residues. The V gene end was trimmed by 4 bases and the J gene end by 4 bases; junction bases not matched to a gene: 11.

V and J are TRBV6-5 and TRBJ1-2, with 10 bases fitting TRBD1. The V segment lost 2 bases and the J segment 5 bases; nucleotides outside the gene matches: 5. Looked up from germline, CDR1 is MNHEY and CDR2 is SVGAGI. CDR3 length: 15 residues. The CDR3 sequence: CASSYRTGGGYGYTF. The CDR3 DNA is TGTGCCAGCAGTTACAGGACAGGGGGAGGGTATGGCTACACCTTC.

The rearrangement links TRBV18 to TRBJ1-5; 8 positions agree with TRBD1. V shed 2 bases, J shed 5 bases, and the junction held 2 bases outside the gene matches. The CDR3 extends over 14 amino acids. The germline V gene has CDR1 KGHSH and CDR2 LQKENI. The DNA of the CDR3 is TGTGCCAGCTCACCAAACAGGGGGGATCAGCCCCAGCATTTT. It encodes CASSPNRGDQPQHF. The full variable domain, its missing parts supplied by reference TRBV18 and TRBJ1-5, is NAGVMQNPRHLVRRRGQEARLRCSPMKGHSHVYWYRQLPEEGLKFMVYLQKENIIDESGMPKERFSAEFPKEGPSILRIQQVVRGDSAAYFCASSPNRGDQPQHFGDGTRLSIL.

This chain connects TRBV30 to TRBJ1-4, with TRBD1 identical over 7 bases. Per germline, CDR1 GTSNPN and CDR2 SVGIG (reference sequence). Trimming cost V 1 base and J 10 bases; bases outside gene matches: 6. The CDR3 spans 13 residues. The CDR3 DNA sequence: TGTGCCTGGAGTGGCAGGGGGGTCCGAAAACTGTTTTTT. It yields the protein CAWSGRGVRKLFF.

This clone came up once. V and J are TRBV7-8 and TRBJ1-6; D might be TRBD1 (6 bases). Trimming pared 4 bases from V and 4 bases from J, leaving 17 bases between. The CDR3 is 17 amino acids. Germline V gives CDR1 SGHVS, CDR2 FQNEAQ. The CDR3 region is CASSSPRGLRYNSPLHF. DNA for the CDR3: TGTGCCAGCAGCTCCCCCAGGGGTCTTCGTTATAATTCACCCCTCCACTTT.

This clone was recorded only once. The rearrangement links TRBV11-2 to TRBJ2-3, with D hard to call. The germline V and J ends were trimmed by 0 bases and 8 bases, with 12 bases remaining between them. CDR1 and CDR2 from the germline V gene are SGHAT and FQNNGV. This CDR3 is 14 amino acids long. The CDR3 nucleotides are TGTGCCAGCAGCTTAGATAGATCTCTAGGTACGCAGTATTTT. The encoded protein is CASSLDRSLGTQYF.

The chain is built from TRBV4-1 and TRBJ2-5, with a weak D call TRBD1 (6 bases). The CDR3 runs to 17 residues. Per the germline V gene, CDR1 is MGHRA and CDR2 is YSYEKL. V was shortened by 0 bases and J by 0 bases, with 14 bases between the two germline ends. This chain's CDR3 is CASSQERQQGYQETQYF. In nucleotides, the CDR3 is TGCGCCAGCAGCCAAGAAAGACAACAGGGCTACCAAGAGACCCAGTACTTC.

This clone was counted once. CDR3: CASSLTASNQPQHF. The CDR3 DNA sequence: TGTGCCAGCAGCTTAACAGCTAGCAATCAGCCCCAGCATTTT. The chain links TRBV7-2 to TRBJ1-5; D is undetermined. Germline values: CDR1 SGHTA, CDR2 FQGNSA. The CDR3 is made up of 14 amino acids. Trimming left V 2 bases short and J 0 bases short, with 5 bases between.

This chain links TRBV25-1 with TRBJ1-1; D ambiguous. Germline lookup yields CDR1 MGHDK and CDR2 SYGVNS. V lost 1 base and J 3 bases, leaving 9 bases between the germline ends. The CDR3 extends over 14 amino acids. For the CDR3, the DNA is TGTGCCAGCAGTGAATTGGGGAGGTACACTGAAGCTTTCTTT. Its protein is CASSELGRYTEAFF.

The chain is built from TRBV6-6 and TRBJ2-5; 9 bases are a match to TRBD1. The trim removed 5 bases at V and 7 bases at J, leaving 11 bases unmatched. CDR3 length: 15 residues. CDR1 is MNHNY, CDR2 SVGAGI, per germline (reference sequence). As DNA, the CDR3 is TGTGCCAGCAGTCACGCGGACAGGGGACGGCGGACCCAGTACTTC. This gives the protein CASSHADRGRRTQYF.

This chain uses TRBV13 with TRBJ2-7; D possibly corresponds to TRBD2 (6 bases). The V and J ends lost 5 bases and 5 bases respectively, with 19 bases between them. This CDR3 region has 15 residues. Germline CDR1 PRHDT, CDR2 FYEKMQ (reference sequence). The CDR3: CASSARPGVADEQYF. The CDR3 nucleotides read TGTGCCAGCAGCGCCAGGCCGGGGGTGGCGGACGAGCAGTACTTC. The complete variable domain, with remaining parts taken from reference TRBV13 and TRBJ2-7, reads AAGVIQSPRHLIKEKRETATLKCYPIPRHDTVYWYQQGPGQDPQFLISFYEKMQSDKGSIPDRFSAQQFSDYHSELNMSSLELGDSALYFCASSARPGVADEQYFGPGTRLTVT.

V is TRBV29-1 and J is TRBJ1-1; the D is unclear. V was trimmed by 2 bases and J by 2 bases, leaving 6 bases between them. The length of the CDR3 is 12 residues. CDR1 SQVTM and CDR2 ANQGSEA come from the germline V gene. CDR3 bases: TGCAGCGTTGAACAGTCCAACACTGAAGCTTTCTTT. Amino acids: CSVEQSNTEAFF.

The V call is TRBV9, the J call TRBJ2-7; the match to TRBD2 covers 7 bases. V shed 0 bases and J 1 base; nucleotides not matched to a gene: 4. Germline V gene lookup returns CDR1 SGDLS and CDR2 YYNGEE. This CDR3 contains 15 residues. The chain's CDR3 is CASSVGGGLSYEQYF. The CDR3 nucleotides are TGTGCCAGCAGCGTAGGGGGGGGACTTTCCTACGAGCAGTACTTC.

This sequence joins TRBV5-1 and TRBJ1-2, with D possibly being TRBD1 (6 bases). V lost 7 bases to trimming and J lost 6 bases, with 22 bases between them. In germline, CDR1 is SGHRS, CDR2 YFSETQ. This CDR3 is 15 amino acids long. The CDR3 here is CASGPGTTPLNGYTF. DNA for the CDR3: TGCGCCAGCGGTCCCGGGACAACGCCACTCAATGGCTACACCTTC.